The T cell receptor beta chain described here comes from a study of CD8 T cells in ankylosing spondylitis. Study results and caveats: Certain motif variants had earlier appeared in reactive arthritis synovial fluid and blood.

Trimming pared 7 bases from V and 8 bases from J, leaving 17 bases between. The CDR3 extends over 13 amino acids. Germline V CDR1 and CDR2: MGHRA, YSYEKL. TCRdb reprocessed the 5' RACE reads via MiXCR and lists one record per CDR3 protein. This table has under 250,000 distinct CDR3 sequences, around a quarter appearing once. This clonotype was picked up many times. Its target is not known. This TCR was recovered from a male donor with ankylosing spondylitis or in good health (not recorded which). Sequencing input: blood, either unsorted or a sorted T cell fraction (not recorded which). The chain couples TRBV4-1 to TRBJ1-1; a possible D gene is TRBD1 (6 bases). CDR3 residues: CASTRTIGGEAFF. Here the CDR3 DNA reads TGCGCCAGCACCCGCACTATAGGGGGGGAAGCTTTCTTT.